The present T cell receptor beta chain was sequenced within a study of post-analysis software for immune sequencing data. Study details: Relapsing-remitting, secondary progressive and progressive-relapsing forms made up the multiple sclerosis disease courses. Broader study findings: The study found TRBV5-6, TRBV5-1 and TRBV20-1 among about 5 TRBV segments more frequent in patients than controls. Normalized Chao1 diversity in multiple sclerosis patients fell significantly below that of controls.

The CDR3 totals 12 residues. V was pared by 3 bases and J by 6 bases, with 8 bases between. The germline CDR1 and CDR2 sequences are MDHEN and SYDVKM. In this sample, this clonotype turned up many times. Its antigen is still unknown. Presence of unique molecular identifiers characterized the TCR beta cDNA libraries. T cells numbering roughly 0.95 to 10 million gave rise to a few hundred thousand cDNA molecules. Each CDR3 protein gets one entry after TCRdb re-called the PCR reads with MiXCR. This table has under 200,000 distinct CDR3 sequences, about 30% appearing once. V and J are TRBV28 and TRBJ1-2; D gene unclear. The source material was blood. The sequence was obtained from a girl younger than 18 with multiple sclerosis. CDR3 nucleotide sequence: TGTGCCAGCAGTTTTCACAGCGATGGCTACACCTTC. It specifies CASSFHSDGYTF.